A single sample is the source of the 21 T cell receptor beta chains below, sequenced in a study of blood T cell repertoires in COVID-19. Assay used: immunoSEQ multiplex PCR; TCRdb lists only in-frame clones, some missing. The table has around 20,000 clones, roughly 73% seen once. The sample consisted of peripheral blood. All receptors derive from a human donor in a cohort sampled during active or convalescent COVID-19.

The chain has TRBV28 and TRBJ2-1; 10 nucleotides align to TRBD1. CDR1 is MDHEN, CDR2 SYDVKM, per germline. The V and J ends lost 5 bases and 5 bases, in that order; junction bases with no gene match: 9. The CDR3 runs 16 residues. CDR3 nucleotide sequence: TGTGCCAGCAGTCAACCCGGGACAGGGGTGAACAATGAGCAGTTCTTC. Translating it yields CASSQPGTGVNNEQFF.

This clone was recorded a few times. The rearrangement uses TRBV19 and TRBJ2-6, with no clear D. This CDR3 is built from 17 residues. Looked up from germline, CDR1 is LNHDA and CDR2 is SQIVND (reference sequence). Trimming took off 5 bases at V and 4 bases at J, with 18 bases between the two ends. The CDR3 sequence: CASSPRVRDLGANVLTF. CDR3 bases: TGTGCCAGTAGTCCCCGGGTGAGAGATCTCGGGGCCAACGTCCTGACTTTC.

The chain uses TRBV28 and TRBJ1-2; D not resolved. Trimming left V 6 bases short and J 2 bases short, with 7 bases between. CDR3 length: 12 amino acids. Germline CDR1 is MDHEN and CDR2 is SYDVKM. The CDR3 DNA is TGTGCCAGCAGCCCGGAGAACTATGGCTACACCTTC. As protein: CASSPENYGYTF.

The chain combines TRBV12-5 with TRBJ1-1; perhaps TRBD1 as D (6 bases). The CDR3 totals 12 residues. The germline CDR1 and CDR2 sequences are LGHNT and FRNRAP. V lost 7 bases to trimming and J lost 5 bases, with 11 bases between them. This chain's CDR3 is CASAPRGTEAFF. CDR3 coding DNA: TGTGCTAGTGCCCCCAGGGGAACTGAAGCTTTCTTT.

The rearrangement uses TRBV19 and TRBJ2-7; 7 bases align to TRBD1. The CDR3 extends over 15 amino acids. Germline-derived CDR1 and CDR2 are LNHDA and SQIVND (reference sequence). After removal of 5 bases from V and 6 bases from J, the junction contained 13 bases not matched to a gene. The CDR3 DNA sequence: TGTGCCAGTAGTCCGGACAGGCCGATTAGTGGCGAGCAGTACTTC. Translated: CASSPDRPISGEQYF.

The chain uses TRBV6-5 and TRBJ2-3, with 7 bases matching TRBD2. With V trimmed by 4 bases and J by 0 bases, 4 bases remained unmatched. Germline V CDR1 and CDR2: MNHEY, SVGAGI. The CDR3 consists of 15 residues. CDR3 sequence: CASSFRRGSTDTQYF. CDR3 nucleotide sequence: TGTGCCAGCAGTTTCAGGCGGGGGAGCACAGATACGCAGTATTTT.

There are a few counts of this clone. The chain recombines TRBV10-3 with TRBJ1-4, with D hard to call. V gave up 5 bases and J gave up 4 bases, with 11 bases separating them. The germline gives CDR1 ENHRY, CDR2 SYGVKD. The CDR3 totals 14 residues. The CDR3 coding sequence is TGTGCCATCAGTCCCGAGGGAAATAATGAAAAACTGTTTTTT. Residues: CAISPEGNNEKLFF.

The chain combines TRBV3-1 (or the pseudogene TRBV3-2) with TRBJ2-5; 9 bases align to TRBD1. CDR1 is LGHDT and CDR2 is YNNKEL in the germline V gene (reference sequence). J was trimmed by 3 bases and V by 1 base; bases with no gene match: 3. The CDR3 spans 15 residues. CDR3 loop: CASSQVGQGKETQYF. In DNA, the CDR3 is TGTGCCAGCAGCCAAGTAGGACAGGGGAAAGAGACCCAGTACTTC.

The rearrangement uses TRBV18 and TRBJ2-7, with D unclear. Deletions cut 2 bases from V and 4 bases from J, with 6 bases between. This CDR3 has 12 residues. Germline V gene sequence: CDR1 KGHSH, CDR2 LQKENI. Here the CDR3 DNA reads TGTGCCAGCTCACCAGGGCCTTACGAGCAGTACTTC. It translates to CASSPGPYEQYF.

The rearrangement uses TRBV7-2 and TRBJ2-4, with D possibly TRBD1 on 5 matching bases. Germline V gives CDR1 SGHTA, CDR2 FQGNSA. Trimming left V 1 base short and J 2 bases short, with 12 bases between. This CDR3 is 16 amino acids long. The CDR3 loop is CASSLGTQTTKNIQYF. CDR3 bases: TGTGCCAGCAGCTTAGGGACACAAACGACCAAAAACATTCAGTACTTC.

V is TRBV6-5 and J is TRBJ2-3; D remains unclear. V gave up 5 bases and J gave up 2 bases, with 8 bases separating them. Germline V gene lookup returns CDR1 MNHEY and CDR2 SVGAGI. CDR3 length: 13 amino acids. DNA of the CDR3: TGTGCCAGCAGTCCTCTGTCCACAGATACGCAGTATTTT. Protein sequence: CASSPLSTDTQYF.

The gene calls are TRBV18 and TRBJ1-5; D call uncertain. This CDR3 comprises 15 residues. V dropped 6 bases and J dropped 0 bases, with 12 bases sitting between them. The germline V gene has CDR1 KGHSH and CDR2 LQKENI. The CDR3 loop is CASSYSVPSNQPQHF. The CDR3, as DNA: TGTGCCAGCTCGTACTCCGTTCCTAGCAATCAGCCCCAGCATTTT.

This chain links TRBV5-1 with TRBJ2-7, with a tentative D call TRBD2 (6 bases). Per germline, CDR1 SGHRS and CDR2 YFSETQ. This CDR3 is built from 14 residues. V dropped 4 bases and J dropped 2 bases, with 13 bases sitting between them. CDR3 nucleotides: TGCGCCAGCAGCCTTCTTGGGGGGACCTACGAGCAGTACTTC. It encodes CASSLLGGTYEQYF. Variable domain in full (rest from reference TRBV5-1 and TRBJ2-7): KAGVTQTPRYLIKTRGQQVTLSCSPISGHRSVSWYQQTPGQGLQFLFEYFSETQRNKGNFPGRFSGRQFSNSRSEMNVSTLELGDSALYLCASSLLGGTYEQYFGPGTRLTVT.

The chain combines TRBV20-1 with TRBJ1-1, with D hard to call. Germline V gene sequence: CDR1 DFQATT, CDR2 SNEGSKA (reference sequence). The CDR3 contains 11 residues. Trimming pared 3 bases from V and 8 bases from J, leaving 10 bases between. The DNA of the CDR3 is TGCAGTGCTAGGACCTACAGAGAAGCTTTCTTT. It encodes CSARTYREAFF.

The chain employs TRBV28 and TRBJ2-3; D might be TRBD2 (6 bases). The length of the CDR3 is 17 residues. Looked up from germline, CDR1 is MDHEN and CDR2 is SYDVKM. With 3 bases removed from V and 2 bases from J, the gap between germline ends came to 18 bases. In DNA form, the CDR3 reads TGTGCCAGCAGTTTCTACTCCGGGACTGGGGACACAGATACGCAGTATTTT. Translated: CASSFYSGTGDTDTQYF.

The chain links TRBV6-5 to TRBJ1-5; 10 nucleotides line up with TRBD1. Per germline, CDR1 MNHEY and CDR2 SVGAGI. V lost 6 bases to trimming and J lost 7 bases; unmatched junction nucleotides: 6. There are 14 residues in the CDR3. The DNA of the CDR3 is TGTGCCAGCAGGCCCCCGGGACAGGGGCAGCCCCAGCATTTT. It yields the protein CASRPPGQGQPQHF.

The chain is built from TRBV11-2 and TRBJ1-2; possible D gene TRBD1, 5 bases. V gave up 6 bases and J gave up 7 bases, with 15 bases separating them. CDR1 is SGHAT and CDR2 is FQNNGV in the germline V gene. The CDR3 totals 13 residues. The CDR3 spells CASSPRRGSGYTF. CDR3 DNA sequence: TGTGCCAGCAGTCCCCGTAGGGGAAGTGGCTACACCTTC. The entire variable domain, with the rest obtained from reference TRBV11-2 and TRBJ1-2, is as follows: EAGVAQSPRYKIIEKRQSVAFWCNPISGHATLYWYQQILGQGPKLLIQFQNNGVVDDSQLPKDRFSAERLKGVDSTLKIQPAKLEDSAVYLCASSPRRGSGYTFGSGTRLTVV.

The rearrangement uses TRBV27 and TRBJ2-2; 10 bases align to TRBD2. Trimming cost V 7 bases and J 0 bases; bases outside gene matches: 8. CDR1 and CDR2 from the germline V gene are MNHEY and SMNVEV (reference sequence). The CDR3 sequence is 17 residues long. The CDR3 DNA reads TGTGCCAGCACCACGGGACTAGCGATAGCGAACACCGGGGAGCTGTTTTTT. This gives the protein CASTTGLAIANTGELFF.

This chain connects TRBV7-6 to TRBJ2-2; D remains ambiguous. The CDR3 runs to 13 residues. Looked up from germline, CDR1 is SGHVS and CDR2 is FNYEAQ. V lost 2 bases and J lost 5, with 6 bases in between. CDR3 sequence (DNA): TGTGCCAGCAGCTTAAGCAGGACCGGGGAGCTGTTTTTT. Protein sequence: CASSLSRTGELFF. The variable domain in full, completed from reference TRBV7-6 and TRBJ2-2, reads GAGVSQSPRYKVTKRGQDVALRCDPISGHVSLYWYRQALGQGPEFLTYFNYEAQQDKSGLPNDRFSAERPEGSISTLTIQRTEQRDSAMYRCASSLSRTGELFFGEGSRLTVL.

V usage is TRBV7-2 and J usage is TRBJ1-3, with 7 bases matching TRBD1. J was trimmed by 6 bases and V by 5 bases; bases with no gene match: 7. The CDR3 extends over 14 amino acids. CDR1 and CDR2 (germline): SGHTA, FQGNSA. The CDR3 is CASSPDRATNTIYF. As DNA, the CDR3 is TGTGCCAGCAGCCCTGACAGGGCTACAAACACCATATATTTT.

This chain uses TRBV5-5 with TRBJ2-3; TRBD1 matches 9 bases. J was trimmed by 3 bases and V by 0 bases; bases with no gene match: 8. CDR1 is SGHKS and CDR2 is YYEKEE in the germline V gene (reference sequence). The CDR3 has 17 amino acids. The CDR3 nucleotides are TGTGCCAGCAGCTTGGCCGGGGGACAGGGTAGGACAGATACGCAGTATTTT. This codes for CASSLAGGQGRTDTQYF.